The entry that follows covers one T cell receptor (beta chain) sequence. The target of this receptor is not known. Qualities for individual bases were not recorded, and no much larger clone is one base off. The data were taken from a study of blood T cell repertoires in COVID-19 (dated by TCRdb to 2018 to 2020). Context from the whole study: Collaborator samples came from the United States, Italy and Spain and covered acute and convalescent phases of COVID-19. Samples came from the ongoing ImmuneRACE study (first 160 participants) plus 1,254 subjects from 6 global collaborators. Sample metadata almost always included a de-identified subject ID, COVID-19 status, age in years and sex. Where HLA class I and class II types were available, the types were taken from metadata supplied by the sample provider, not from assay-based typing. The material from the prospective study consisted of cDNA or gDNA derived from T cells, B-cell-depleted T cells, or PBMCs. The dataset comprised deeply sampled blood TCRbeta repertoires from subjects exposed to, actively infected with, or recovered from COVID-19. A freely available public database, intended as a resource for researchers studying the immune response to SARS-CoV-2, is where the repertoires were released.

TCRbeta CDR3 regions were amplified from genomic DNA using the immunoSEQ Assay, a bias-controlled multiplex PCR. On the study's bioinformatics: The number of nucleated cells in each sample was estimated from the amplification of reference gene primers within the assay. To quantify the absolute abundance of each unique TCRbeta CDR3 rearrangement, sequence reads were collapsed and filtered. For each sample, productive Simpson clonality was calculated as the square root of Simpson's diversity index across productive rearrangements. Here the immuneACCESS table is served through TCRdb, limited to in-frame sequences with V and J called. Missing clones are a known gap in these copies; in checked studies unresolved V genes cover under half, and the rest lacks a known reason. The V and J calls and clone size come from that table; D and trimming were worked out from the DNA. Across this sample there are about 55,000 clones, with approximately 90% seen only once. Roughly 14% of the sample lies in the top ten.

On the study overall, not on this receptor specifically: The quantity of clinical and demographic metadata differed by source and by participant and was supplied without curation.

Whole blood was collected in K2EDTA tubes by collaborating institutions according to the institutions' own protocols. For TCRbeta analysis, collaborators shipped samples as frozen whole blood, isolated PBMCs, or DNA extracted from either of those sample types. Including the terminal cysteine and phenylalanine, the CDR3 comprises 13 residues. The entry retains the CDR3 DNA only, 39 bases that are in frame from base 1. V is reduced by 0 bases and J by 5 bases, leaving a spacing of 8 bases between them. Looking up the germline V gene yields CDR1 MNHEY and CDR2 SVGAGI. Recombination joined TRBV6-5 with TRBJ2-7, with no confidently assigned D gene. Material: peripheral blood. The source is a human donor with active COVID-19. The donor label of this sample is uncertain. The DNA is TGTGCCAGCAGTTACTCGAACAGAAACGAGCAGTACTTC. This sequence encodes CASSYSNRNEQYF.